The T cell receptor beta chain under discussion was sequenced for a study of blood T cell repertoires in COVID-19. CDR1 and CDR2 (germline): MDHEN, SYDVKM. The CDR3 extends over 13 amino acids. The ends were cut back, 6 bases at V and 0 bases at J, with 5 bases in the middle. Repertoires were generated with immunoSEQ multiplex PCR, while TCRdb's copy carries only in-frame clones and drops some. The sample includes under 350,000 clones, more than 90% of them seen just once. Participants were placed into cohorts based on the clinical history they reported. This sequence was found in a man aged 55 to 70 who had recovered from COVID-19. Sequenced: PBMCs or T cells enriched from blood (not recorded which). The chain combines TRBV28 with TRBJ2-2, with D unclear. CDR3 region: CASSYPNTGELFF. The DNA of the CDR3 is TGTGCCAGCAGCTACCCGAACACCGGGGAGCTGTTTTTT. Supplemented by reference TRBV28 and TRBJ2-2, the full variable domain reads DVKVTQSSRYLVKRTGEKVFLECVQDMDHENMFWYRQDPGLGLRLIYFSYDVKMKEKGDIPEGYSVSREKKERFSLILESASTNQTSMYLCASSYPNTGELFFGEGSRLTVL.